This TCR beta chain was identified during a study of blood T cell repertoires in COVID-19. Under the authors' procedure: Amplification from reference gene primers served as the basis for estimated nucleated cell counts. The table came from immunoSEQ multiplex PCR; TCRdb's copy has only in-frame clones and leaves some out. V and J calls and clone size are those listed in that table; D and trimming were worked out from the DNA. Of approximately 70,000 clones in the sample, about 88% were seen once. Germline lookup yields CDR1 SGHKS and CDR2 YYEKEE (reference sequence). The CDR3 contains 14 residues. Unmatched junction bases numbered 6, after V lost 0 bases and J lost 7 bases.

This clonotype was obtained from a human donor in a cohort sampled during active COVID-19. Source material: peripheral blood. The V and J genes are TRBV5-5 and TRBJ1-2, with 7 bases lining up with TRBD1. The CDR3 DNA sequence: TGTGCCAGCAGCTTGGCGAGACAGGGCCCTGGCTACACCTTC. Protein sequence: CASSLARQGPGYTF. Supplemented by reference TRBV5-5 and TRBJ1-2, the full variable domain reads DAGVTQSPTHLIKTRGQQVTLRCSPISGHKSVSWYQQVLGQGPQFIFQYYEKEERGRGNFPDRFSARQFPNYSSELNVNALLLGDSALYLCASSLARQGPGYTFGSGTRLTVV.